A single sample is the source of the 21 T cell receptor beta chains below, sequenced in a study of T cells in women clearing cervical HPV infection. Assay: immunoSEQ multiplex PCR; the TCRdb copy retains only in-frame clones and omits some. The specimen's table records approximately 17,000 clones. Sequences were obtained from blood buffy coat. The receptors were sampled from a woman between 18 and 75 years old with a cervical HPV16 infection that either progressed to CIN3+ or cleared (not recorded which).

Notes on this clone: The read terminates 3 residues ahead of where the CDR3 ends, so the germline J gene completes it. V usage is TRBV7-9 and J usage is TRBJ2-7, with no clear D. Per the germline V gene, CDR1 is SEHNR and CDR2 is FQNEAQ (reference sequence). CDR3 size: 14 residues. The V gene lost 1 base and the J gene lost 0 bases, with 7 bases spanning the gap. This chain's CDR3 is CASSLGLHSYEQYF. The sequenced CDR3 bases are TGTGCCAGCAGCTTAGGGCTGCACTCCTACGAG.

Of note for this clone: The CDR3 goes on 3 residues after the read ends, and that part is filled in from the germline J gene. The V and J genes are TRBV23-1 and TRBJ1-1; D not resolved. TRBV23-1 is treated as an ORF (open reading frame) with a function not yet certain. V shed 0 bases and J shed 0 bases, with 14 bases lying between them. There are 17 residues in the CDR3. The covered CDR3 bases are TGCGCCAGCAGTCAATCTGAGACAAATACAATGAACACTGAA. Translated, it gives CASSQSETNTMNTE. The full-length CDR3 reads as CASSQSETNTMNTEAFF.

To note about this clone: Read coverage stops 3 residues before the CDR3 terminus; the germline J gene supplies the remainder. The chain joins TRBV5-6 to TRBJ2-1, with TRBD1 as a possible D gene (6 bases). CDR1 SGHDT and CDR2 YYEEEE come from the germline V gene. The CDR3 is made up of 15 amino acids. With 2 bases removed from V and 4 bases from J, the gap between germline ends came to 13 bases. CDR3 loop: CASSLAGEIYNEQFF. Incomplete CDR3 DNA: TGTGCCAGCAGCTTAGCAGGGGAGATATACAATGAG.

Turning to this clone: Read sequence stops 3 residues before the CDR3 end, and the germline J gene provides the missing end. The chain recombines TRBV16 with TRBJ2-5; 8 bases fit TRBD1. J lost 2 bases, V lost 0 bases, and 5 bases had no gene match. The CDR3 is 16 amino acids. Germline V gives CDR1 KGHSY, CDR2 FQNENV. CDR3 loop: CASSQSRYRGQETQYF. The covered CDR3 bases are TGTGCCAGCAGCCAATCAAGGTACAGGGGGCAAGAGACC.

A remark on this clone: From the germline J gene comes the end of the CDR3, since the read stops 3 residues before it. The J gene is TRBJ1-1, the V gene TRBV10-3; D might be TRBD1 (6 bases). Looked up from germline, CDR1 is ENHRY and CDR2 is SYGVKD. The CDR3 is made up of 18 amino acids. The ends were cut back, 4 bases at V and 4 bases at J, with 25 bases in the middle. The CDR3 sequence is CAISVVQAGASRGTEAFF. CDR3 bases read: TGTGCCATCAGTGTTGTCCAGGCGGGGGCCTCTCGGGGCACTGAA.

Concerning this clone: The CDR3 goes on 3 residues after the read ends, and that part is filled in from the germline J gene. The chain is built from TRBV30 and TRBJ1-2, with D unclear. The V end lost 1 base, the J end lost 2 bases, and 5 bases lay between the germline ends. This CDR3 contains 12 residues. The germline V gene has CDR1 GTSNPN and CDR2 SVGIG (reference sequence). CDR3 loop: CAWSAKNYGYTF. The CDR3 bases that were read are TGTGCCTGGAGTGCCAAAAACTATGGC.

As for this clone: With the read ending 3 residues before the CDR3 end, the germline J gene is used to fill in that end. The genes are TRBV29-1 and TRBJ2-3, with 12 positions matching TRBD2. The V gene end was trimmed by 1 base and the J gene end by 5 bases; junction bases not matched to a gene: 4. The CDR3 has 15 amino acids. The germline V gene encodes CDR1 SQVTM and CDR2 ANQGSEA. The CDR3 region is CSVEGASGRGDTQYF. The covered CDR3 bases are TGCAGCGTTGAAGGGGCTAGCGGGAGGGGAGATACG.

CDR3 loop: CASSSRATGTEAFF. Incomplete CDR3 DNA: TGTGCCAGCAGCTCCCGCGCCACAGGCACTGAA. The V gene is TRBV11-3, the J gene TRBJ1-1, with TRBD1 as a possible D gene (5 bases). The CDR3 end is not reached by the read, which stops 3 residues before it; the germline J gene fills it in. This CDR3 contains 14 residues. V lost 4 bases, J lost 4 bases, and 13 bases lay in between. CDR1 is SGHNT, CDR2 YENEEA, per germline.

Points on this clone: Sequencing ends 3 residues short of the CDR3 end; the germline J gene provides the rest. This chain connects TRBV7-9 to TRBJ1-5; 7 bases are shared with TRBD1. Germline lookup yields CDR1 SEHNR and CDR2 FQNEAQ (reference sequence). V was pared by 8 bases and J by 2 bases, with 3 bases of the junction left unmatched. The CDR3 contains 13 residues. The CDR3 bases that were read are TGTGCCAGCGGCAGGGGGGGCAATCAGCCC. It translates to CASGRGGNQP. The full-length CDR3 reads as CASGRGGNQPQHF.

Remarks on this clone: The CDR3 is cut off 3 residues early in the read; its end comes from the germline J gene. This chain uses TRBV20-1 with TRBJ2-5; maybe TRBD2 (5 bases). Trimming shortened V by 1 base and J by 5 bases, and 14 bases separated the two germline ends. The CDR3 totals 14 residues. The V gene's germline CDR1 is DFQATT and CDR2 SNEGSKA (reference sequence). CDR3 region: CSARVTRTGETQYF. Incomplete CDR3 DNA: TGCAGTGCTAGAGTAACCCGGACGGGGGAGACC.

About this clone: The missing CDR3 end, 3 residues past where the read stops, is filled in from the germline J gene. The chain links TRBV7-9 to TRBJ1-2, with D perhaps matching TRBD1 (5 bases). Trimming left V 5 bases short and J 1 base short, with 11 bases between. The CDR3 extends over 14 amino acids. CDR1 SEHNR and CDR2 FQNEAQ come from the germline V gene (reference sequence). Incomplete CDR3 DNA: TGTGCCAGCAGCCCGCAGACAGTTAACTATGGC. Its protein product is CASSPQTVNYG. The whole CDR3 reads CASSPQTVNYGYTF.

A remark on this clone: The sequenced fragment ends 3 residues before the CDR3 boundary, so the rest is inferred from the germline J gene. The gene calls are TRBV5-1 and TRBJ1-5; D unresolved. V was pared by 1 base and J by 4 bases, with 21 bases between. This CDR3 contains 18 residues. Germline V gene sequence: CDR1 SGHRS, CDR2 YFSETQ. Here the CDR3 reads CASSLYFKSPPRNQPQHF. The CDR3 DNA, read in part, is TGCGCCAGCAGCTTGTATTTTAAGTCCCCGCCTCGGAATCAGCCC.

Comments on this clone: The read ends 3 residues before the CDR3 terminus; that terminus is restored from the germline J gene. J is TRBJ1-4 and V is TRBV20-1; D may be TRBD1 (5 bases). Trimming took 3 bases from V and 0 from J, leaving 23 bases between them. The germline CDR1 and CDR2 sequences are DFQATT and SNEGSKA (reference sequence). The CDR3 has 19 amino acids. The CDR3: CSASGGGKGLLATNEKLFF. The CDR3 bases that were read are TGCAGTGCTAGTGGGGGGGGTAAGGGACTTCTTGCAACTAATGAAAAA.

Incomplete CDR3 DNA: TGTGCCAGCATTCGGGGGGCAGATGGAAACACC. Translated, it gives CASIRGADGNT. The entire CDR3 protein reads CASIRGADGNTIYF. The chain recombines TRBV2 with TRBJ1-3, with a tentative D call TRBD1 (6 bases). The read terminates 3 residues ahead of where the CDR3 ends, so the germline J gene completes it. The length of the CDR3 is 14 residues. CDR1 and CDR2 (germline): SNHLY, FYNNEI. V was cut by 7 bases and J by 3 bases, with 13 bases left in between.

Worth noting for this clone: The read halts 3 residues ahead of the CDR3 end, with the missing end drawn from the germline J gene. The V gene is TRBV2, the J gene TRBJ2-3, with no clear D. CDR1 is SNHLY and CDR2 is FYNNEI in the germline V gene. The CDR3 has 11 residues. Partial CDR3 DNA: TGTGCCAGCAGTGAACTATTGACG. This translates into CASSELLT. The complete CDR3 sequence is CASSELLTQYF.

Points on this clone: The read stops 3 residues short of the end of the CDR3; the missing end is completed from the germline J gene. V and J are TRBV19 and TRBJ1-5, with D possibly being TRBD1 (6 bases). This CDR3 contains 15 residues. Germline V gene data show CDR1 as LNHDA and CDR2 as SQIVND (reference sequence). The V and J ends lost 1 base and 1 base respectively, with 8 bases between them. The CDR3 region is CASSIVGASNQPQHF. CDR3 DNA, as far as it was read: TGTGCCAGTAGTATAGTGGGGGCGAGCAATCAGCCC.

Worth noting for this clone: The CDR3 goes on 3 residues after the read ends, and that part is filled in from the germline J gene. This chain uses TRBV29-1 with TRBJ2-7, with D possibly matching TRBD2 (6 bases). Trimming cost V 5 bases and J 5 bases, with 19 bases left between them. The germline CDR1 and CDR2 sequences are SQVTM and ANQGSEA. The CDR3 is 14 amino acids. The DNA read from the CDR3 is TGCAGCGTTTCCAGGGCGGGACTCCGAGACGAG. This encodes CSVSRAGLRDE. From start to end, the CDR3 is CSVSRAGLRDEQYF.

The CDR3 reads CASSERGGTDTQYF. CDR3 DNA, as far as it was read: TGTGCCAGCAGTGAAAGGGGTGGGACAGATACG. The V gene is TRBV12-3 or TRBV12-4, the J gene TRBJ2-3, with D possibly matching TRBD1 (5 bases). With the read ending 3 residues before the CDR3 end, the germline J gene is used to fill in that end. The CDR3 is 14 residues long. V shed 5 bases and J shed 3 bases, with 12 bases lying between them.

For this clone: The CDR3 goes on 3 residues after the read ends, and that part is filled in from the germline J gene. This chain connects TRBV9 to TRBJ2-7, with 9 bases aligning to TRBD2. The trim removed 0 bases at V and 2 bases at J, leaving 0 bases unmatched. This CDR3 spans 14 amino acids. In germline, CDR1 is SGDLS, CDR2 YYNGEE. The CDR3 region is CASSVGLAAYEQYF. Partial CDR3 DNA: TGTGCCAGCAGCGTAGGACTAGCGGCCTACGAG.

As for this clone: The observed sequence ends 3 residues before the CDR3 terminus, with the missing tail filled in from the germline J gene. J is TRBJ2-5 and V is TRBV10-3, with 8 nucleotides matching TRBD1. From germline, CDR1 is ENHRY and CDR2 SYGVKD. V lost 2 bases to trimming and J lost 4 bases; unmatched junction nucleotides: 0. The length of the CDR3 is 13 residues. CDR3 DNA, as far as it was read: TGTGCCATCAGTGAGGACAGGGGAGAGACC. Translating gives CAISEDRGET. From start to end, the CDR3 is CAISEDRGETQYF.

A remark on this clone: The DNA ends 3 residues before the CDR3 does, and the rest of the CDR3 is filled in from the germline J gene. V usage is TRBV10-2 and J usage is TRBJ2-7; D unresolved. Germline V lookup: CDR1 WSHSY, CDR2 SAAADI. CDR3 length: 13 residues. V lost 3 bases and J 0 bases, leaving 6 bases between the germline ends. The CDR3 protein is CASSDLFSYEQYF. Partial CDR3 DNA: TGCGCCAGCAGTGACCTTTTCTCCTACGAG.